This T cell receptor beta chain was captured in a study of early T cells in non-severe SARS-CoV-2 infection. This clonotype was picked up a small number of times. V was clipped by 5 bases and J by 10 bases, with 17 bases between them. CDR1 and CDR2 from the germline V gene are SGHTA and FQGTGA. The CDR3 length is 13 residues. TCRdb analysed the 5' RACE reads with MiXCR anew, one entry per CDR3 protein. The sample holds roughly 50,000 distinct CDR3 sequences, 8% seen once. Source material: whole blood. The TCR sequence derives from an adult who was a healthcare worker with PCR-confirmed SARS-CoV-2 infection or an uninfected control (not recorded which). This rearrangement joins TRBV7-3 to TRBJ1-1; perhaps TRBD1 as D (5 bases). CDR3 DNA: TGTGCCAGCAGCCTCCTTCCGGGGCGGCGAGCTTTCTTT. Encoded protein: CASSLLPGRRAFF.